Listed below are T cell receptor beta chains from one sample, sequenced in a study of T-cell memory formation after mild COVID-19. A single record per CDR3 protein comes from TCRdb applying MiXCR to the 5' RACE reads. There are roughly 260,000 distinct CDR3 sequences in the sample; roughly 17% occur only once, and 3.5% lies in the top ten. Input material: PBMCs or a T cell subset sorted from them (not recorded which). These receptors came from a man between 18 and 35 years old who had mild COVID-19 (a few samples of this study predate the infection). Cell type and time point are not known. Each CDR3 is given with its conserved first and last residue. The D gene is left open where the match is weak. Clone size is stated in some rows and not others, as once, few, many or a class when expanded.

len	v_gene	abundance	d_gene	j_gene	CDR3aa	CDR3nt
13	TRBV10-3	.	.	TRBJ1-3	CAISLDSGNTIYF	TGTGCCATCAGCTTGGACTCTGGAAACACCATATATTTT
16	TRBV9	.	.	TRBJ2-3	CASSVGGGGGAYTQYF	TGTGCCAGCAGCGTAGGGGGAGGCGGGGGCGCCTATACGCAGTATTTT
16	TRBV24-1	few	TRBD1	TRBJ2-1	CATSDYTGDSYNEQFF	TGTGCCACCAGTGATTACACAGGGGACTCCTACAATGAGCAGTTCTTC
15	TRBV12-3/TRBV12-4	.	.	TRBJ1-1	CASSPRAGARGEAFF	TGTGCCAGCAGTCCACGGGCAGGGGCTAGGGGTGAAGCTTTCTTT
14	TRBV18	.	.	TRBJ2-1	CASSPLLVGNEQFF	TGTGCCAGCTCACCGCTATTGGTGGGGAATGAGCAGTTCTTC
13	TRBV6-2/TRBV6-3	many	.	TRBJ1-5	CASSQSRDQPQHF	TGTGCCAGCAGTCAGTCCAGGGACCAGCCCCAGCATTTT
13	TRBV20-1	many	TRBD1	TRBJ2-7	CSATQTGLYEQYF	TGCAGTGCTACCCAGACAGGGCTTTACGAGCAGTACTTC
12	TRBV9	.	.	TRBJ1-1	CASSALTRRAFF	TGTGCCAGCAGCGCTCTAACACGAAGGGCTTTCTTT
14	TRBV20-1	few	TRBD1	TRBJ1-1	CSARRQGRNTEAFF	TGCAGTGCTAGGCGACAGGGGAGGAACACTGAAGCTTTCTTT
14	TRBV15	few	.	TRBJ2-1	CATSNLGGRNEQFF	TGTGCCACCAGCAACCTGGGGGGACGCAATGAGCAGTTCTTC
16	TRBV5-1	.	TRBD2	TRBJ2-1	CASSLAGRGDYNEQFF	TGCGCCAGCAGCCTGGCCGGGAGGGGGGACTACAATGAGCAGTTCTTC
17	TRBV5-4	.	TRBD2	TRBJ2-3	CASSSSLERGATDTQYF	TGTGCCAGCAGCAGCTCCCTAGAGCGGGGGGCCACAGATACGCAGTATTTT
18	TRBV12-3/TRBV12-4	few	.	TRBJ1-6	CASSLPTGPRTNNSPLHF	TGTGCCAGCAGTTTACCGACAGGTCCCAGGACTAATAATTCACCCCTCCACTTT
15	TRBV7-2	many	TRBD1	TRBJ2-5	CASILTPDREETQYF	TGTGCCAGCATCCTCACACCGGACAGGGAAGAGACCCAGTACTTC
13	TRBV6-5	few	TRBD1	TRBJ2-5	CASSRTGGETQYF	TGTGCCAGCAGCCGGACAGGGGGAGAGACCCAGTACTTC
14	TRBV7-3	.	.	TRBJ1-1	CASSIYGGNTEAFF	TGTGCCAGCAGCATCTATGGGGGTAACACTGAAGCTTTCTTT
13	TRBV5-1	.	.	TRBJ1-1	CASSPDPNTEAFF	TGCGCCAGCAGCCCTGACCCGAACACTGAAGCTTTCTTT
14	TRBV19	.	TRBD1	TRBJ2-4	CASSIRQGADIQYF	TGTGCCAGTAGTATTCGACAGGGGGCTGACATTCAGTACTTC
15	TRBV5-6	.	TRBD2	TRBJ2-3	CASKGLAGSTDTQYF	TGTGCCAGCAAAGGACTAGCGGGGAGCACAGATACGCAGTATTTT
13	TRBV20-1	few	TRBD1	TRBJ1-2	CSAPPGQGVGYTF	TGCAGTGCTCCTCCGGGACAGGGGGTCGGCTACACCTTC
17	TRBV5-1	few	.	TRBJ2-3	CASSLARGMFSTYTQYF	TGCGCCAGCAGCTTGGCCAGGGGCATGTTTAGCACATATACGCAGTATTTT
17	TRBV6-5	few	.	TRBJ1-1	CASSFPSKGRKNTEAFF	TGTGCCAGCAGTTTTCCTTCGAAGGGGCGGAAGAACACTGAAGCTTTCTTT
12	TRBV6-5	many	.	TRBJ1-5	CASSYPGQPQHF	TGTGCCAGCAGTTACCCGGGACAGCCCCAGCATTTT
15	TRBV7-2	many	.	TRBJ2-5	CASSLVTDWAETQYF	TGTGCCAGCAGCTTAGTAACGGATTGGGCAGAGACCCAGTACTTC
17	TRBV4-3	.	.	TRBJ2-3	CASSQEVRPGGTDTQYF	TGCGCCAGCAGCCAAGAGGTCCGTCCCGGCGGCACAGATACGCAGTATTTT